A single sample gave rise to the 28 T cell receptor beta chains below, sequenced in a study of T cell changes during pregnancy in multiple sclerosis. Assay used: immunoSEQ multiplex PCR; TCRdb lists only in-frame clones, some missing. The table shows 25,000 to 35,000 clones, with around 94% occurring only once. Sequenced here: CD8+ T cells from peripheral blood mononuclear cells, sampled before pregnancy. The receptor set was obtained from a female donor with multiple sclerosis, enrolled in a pregnancy study.

J is TRBJ2-5 and V is TRBV14; D is unresolved. This CDR3 has 12 residues. Germline CDR1 SGHDN, CDR2 FVKESK. V was trimmed by 4 bases and J by 5 bases, leaving 8 bases between them. The CDR3 here is CASSPPGETQYF. CDR3 bases: TGTGCCAGCAGCCCTCCCGGTGAGACCCAGTACTTC.

The chain carries TRBV9 and TRBJ2-1; TRBD1 might be the D (6 bases). Germline V gene data show CDR1 as SGDLS and CDR2 as YYNGEE. The CDR3 length is 18 residues. The V end lost 0 bases, the J end lost 0 bases, and 16 bases lay between the germline ends. The CDR3: CASSVVSFGQNSYNEQFF. CDR3 nucleotides: TGTGCCAGCAGCGTAGTATCATTCGGACAGAACTCCTACAATGAGCAGTTCTTC. Based on the CDR3 plus reference TRBV9 and TRBJ2-1, the full variable domain is DSGVTQTPKHLITATGQRVTLRCSPRSGDLSVYWYQQSLDQGLQFLIQYYNGEERAKGNILERFSAQQFPDLHSELNLSSLELGDSALYFCASSVVSFGQNSYNEQFFGPGTRLTVL.

This clone was seen a handful of times. The chain combines TRBV2 with TRBJ1-1; maybe TRBD1 (6 bases). The germline gives CDR1 SNHLY, CDR2 FYNNEI. CDR3 length: 12 residues. The CDR3 bases are TGTGCTGCAACAGGGACGAACACTGAAGCTTTCTTT. Protein: CAATGTNTEAFF.

This clone was found once. Its ends do not fully match the called genes, so a read error is possible. The chain links TRBV7-6 to TRBJ1-1; D possibly corresponds to TRBD1 (5 bases). The CDR3 loop spans 15 amino acids. Germline V gene sequence: CDR1 SGHVS, CDR2 FNYEAQ. The CDR3, as DNA: TGTGCCAGCCGCCAACCTTCAGGGCCGAACAGTGAAGCTTTCTTT. Translating gives CASRQPSGPNSEAFF.

This chain uses TRBV28 with TRBJ2-1; possibly TRBD2 for D (6 bases). The CDR3 runs to 17 residues. From germline, CDR1 is MDHEN and CDR2 SYDVKM. The V end was cut by 3 bases, the J end by 3 bases, with 18 bases between. The CDR3: CASSLPSGLANYNEQFF. Here the CDR3 DNA reads TGTGCCAGCAGTTTGCCCTCCGGGCTAGCGAACTACAATGAGCAGTTCTTC.

This chain connects TRBV7-9 to TRBJ2-1; 11 bases are a match to TRBD2. With V trimmed by 5 bases and J by 4 bases, 7 bases remained unmatched. CDR1 is SEHNR and CDR2 is FQNEAQ in the germline V gene (reference sequence). There are 16 residues in the CDR3. CDR3 in amino acids: CASSITGTSGYNEQFF. The CDR3 nucleotides read TGTGCCAGCAGCATAACCGGGACTAGCGGTTACAATGAGCAGTTCTTC.

The chain has TRBV2 and TRBJ1-4; perhaps TRBD1 as D (6 bases). V lost 3 bases and J lost 4, with 12 bases in between. Per germline, CDR1 SNHLY and CDR2 FYNNEI. CDR3 length: 15 residues. The CDR3 coding sequence is TGTGCCAGCAGTGATTGGGGGCAGGTTAATGAAAAACTGTTTTTT. Encoded protein: CASSDWGQVNEKLFF. The variable domain in full, with the rest retrieved from reference TRBV2 and TRBJ1-4, is EPEVTQTPSHQVTQMGQEVILRCVPISNHLYFYWYRQILGQKVEFLVSFYNNEISEKSEIFDDQFSVERPDGSNFTLKIRSTKLEDSAMYFCASSDWGQVNEKLFFGSGTQLSVL.

This chain links TRBV14 with TRBJ2-1, with D maybe TRBD2 (5 bases). CDR3 length: 18 amino acids. Trimming pared 5 bases from V and 8 bases from J, leaving 28 bases between. Per germline, CDR1 SGHDN and CDR2 FVKESK. DNA of the CDR3: TGTGCCAGCAGCGGACTTATTGGAACGAGCGGTCCTTCAGATGAGCAGTTCTTC. Amino acid sequence: CASSGLIGTSGPSDEQFF.

This clone was recorded only once. The V call is TRBV2, the J call TRBJ1-1, with D unresolved. The CDR3 totals 15 residues. The germline CDR1 and CDR2 sequences are SNHLY and FYNNEI. The V and J ends lost 10 bases and 0 bases respectively, with 18 bases between them. In DNA, the CDR3 is TGTGCCACCTCCCTGGGTAAGGAGATGAACACTGAAGCTTTCTTT. Amino acid sequence: CATSLGKEMNTEAFF.

V gene TRBV19 combines with J gene TRBJ2-7; 8 bases agree with TRBD2. The CDR3 spans 15 residues. The germline V gene encodes CDR1 LNHDA and CDR2 SQIVND (reference sequence). Trimming at V came to 3 bases and at J to 6 bases, leaving 10 bases not matched to a gene. The chain's CDR3 is CASSIGRGGLGEQYF. In nucleotides, the CDR3 is TGTGCCAGTAGTATCGGGAGGGGGGGTCTCGGCGAGCAGTACTTC.

The chain has TRBV5-4 and TRBJ2-7; D is undetermined. CDR1 is SGHNT and CDR2 is YYREEE in the germline V gene (reference sequence). The ends were cut back, 0 bases at V and 3 bases at J, with 13 bases in the middle. The CDR3 covers 15 residues. CDR3 sequence reads: CASSLGAGPHYEQYF. The CDR3 DNA follows: TGTGCCAGCAGCTTGGGGGCTGGGCCACACTACGAGCAGTACTTC.

The V call is TRBV5-1, the J call TRBJ2-2; D gene ambiguous. V was clipped by 0 bases and J by 8 bases, with 5 bases between them. CDR1 and CDR2 (germline): SGHRS, YFSETQ. This CDR3 spans 12 amino acids. This CDR3 is CASSLVVGELFF. CDR3 coding DNA: TGCGCCAGCAGCTTGGTTGTAGGGGAGCTGTTTTTT.

The chain carries TRBV28 and TRBJ2-1; a weak D match, TRBD2 (6 bases). The CDR3 spans 15 residues. V was pared by 6 bases and J by 5 bases, with 17 bases between. Germline V gene sequence: CDR1 MDHEN, CDR2 SYDVKM. Here the CDR3 reads CASSWGLEVNNEQFF. CDR3 coding DNA: TGTGCCAGCAGCTGGGGACTCGAAGTAAACAATGAGCAGTTCTTC.

The rearrangement joins TRBV30 to TRBJ1-5; D gene uncertain. The V and J ends lost 2 bases and 4 bases respectively, with 9 bases between them. The CDR3 totals 13 residues. Germline V gene data show CDR1 as GTSNPN and CDR2 as SVGIG (reference sequence). CDR3 coding DNA: TGTGCCTGGAGTACGGAGATAAATCAGCCCCAGCATTTT. The encoded protein is CAWSTEINQPQHF.

The CDR3 protein is CASGTGQETQYF. The CDR3 DNA reads TGTGCCAGCGGGACAGGCCAAGAGACCCAGTACTTC. The V gene is TRBV9, the J gene TRBJ2-5; 8 bases fit TRBD1. The J segment lost 1 base and the V segment lost 7 bases, leaving 0 bases of the junction unmatched. There are 12 residues in the CDR3. Germline CDR1 is SGDLS and CDR2 is YYNGEE.

The DNA for the CDR3 is TGTGCCAGCAGCTCCAACCAGGGCGATCCGGGACAGAAGAACACTGAAGCTTTCTTT. Its translation is CASSSNQGDPGQKNTEAFF. The chain has TRBV7-9 and TRBJ1-1; 7 nucleotides agree with TRBD1. V lost 4 bases, J lost 1 base, and 18 bases stayed unmatched. CDR1 is SEHNR and CDR2 is FQNEAQ in the germline V gene (reference sequence). This CDR3 has 19 residues.

The chain uses TRBV2 and TRBJ2-7; the match to TRBD1 covers 10 bases. The CDR3 runs 15 residues. CDR1 and CDR2 from the germline V gene are SNHLY and FYNNEI. V shed 4 bases and J 1 base; nucleotides not matched to a gene: 4. As DNA, the CDR3 is TGTGCCAGCAGTGGGGGGACAGGGGATTCCTACGAGCAGTACTTC. Translated: CASSGGTGDSYEQYF.

The chain recombines TRBV7-9 with TRBJ2-7, with TRBD2 matching over 8 bases. The CDR3 is 16 residues long. The junction had 12 bases not matched to a gene; V was cut back by 4 bases and J by 4 bases. Germline-derived CDR1 and CDR2 are SEHNR and FQNEAQ (reference sequence). The CDR3 is CASSSGRGERGYEQYF. The DNA of the CDR3 is TGTGCCAGCAGCTCCGGGCGGGGGGAGAGGGGTTACGAGCAGTACTTC. The full variable domain, completed using reference TRBV7-9 and TRBJ2-7, is DTGVSQNPRHKITKRGQNVTFRCDPISEHNRLYWYRQTLGQGPEFLTYFQNEAQLEKSRLLSDRFSAERPKGSFSTLEIQRTEQGDSAMYLCASSSGRGERGYEQYFGPGTRLTVT.

The chain couples TRBV5-4 to TRBJ2-3, with D maybe TRBD1 (5 bases). The CDR3 extends over 15 amino acids. Trimming took 2 bases from V and 7 from J, leaving 17 bases between them. Germline lookup yields CDR1 SGHNT and CDR2 YYREEE (reference sequence). CDR3: CASSLGANNPYTQYF. CDR3 bases: TGTGCCAGCAGCTTAGGGGCTAACAATCCCTATACGCAGTATTTT.

This sequence joins TRBV13 and TRBJ2-7, with D unclear. Per germline, CDR1 PRHDT and CDR2 FYEKMQ (reference sequence). CDR3 length: 11 residues. V lost 5 bases, J lost 3 bases, and 5 bases lay in between. CDR3 DNA sequence: TGTGCCAGCAGCACTAACTACGAGCAGTACTTC. Amino acid sequence: CASSTNYEQYF.

The rearrangement uses TRBV7-2 and TRBJ2-5; 7 bases are a match to TRBD2. Germline loops: CDR1 SGHTA, CDR2 FQGNSA. The CDR3 runs to 16 residues. Trimming at V came to 2 bases and at J to 2 bases, leaving 8 bases not matched to a gene. The CDR3 sequence is CASSLSRGRPQETQYF. CDR3 DNA: TGTGCCAGCAGCTTATCCCGCGGGAGACCACAAGAGACCCAGTACTTC.

The V gene is TRBV7-3, the J gene TRBJ2-6, with 7 nucleotides matching TRBD1. The germline CDR1 and CDR2 sequences are SGHTA and FQGTGA. V gave up 4 bases and J gave up 0 bases; unmatched junction bases: 15. CDR3 length: 20 amino acids. Here the CDR3 DNA reads TGTGCCAGCAGCTCTCCCGGGACAGAGCACGATAACTCTGGGGCCAACGTCCTGACTTTC. Translating gives CASSSPGTEHDNSGANVLTF.

The chain carries TRBV7-9 and TRBJ2-2; 11 bases match TRBD2. CDR1 is SEHNR and CDR2 is FQNEAQ in the germline V gene (reference sequence). The J segment lost 6 bases and the V segment lost 5 bases, leaving 8 bases of the junction unmatched. The CDR3 is 16 amino acids. The CDR3 loop reads CASSLTSGLAAGELFF. In DNA form, the CDR3 reads TGTGCCAGCAGCCTAACGTCGGGACTAGCGGCCGGGGAGCTGTTTTTT.

The rearrangement uses TRBV9 and TRBJ1-5; D unresolved. The CDR3 loop spans 15 amino acids. Germline loops: CDR1 SGDLS, CDR2 YYNGEE. The V end was cut by 0 bases, the J end by 1 base, with 8 bases between. CDR3 residues: CASSVEAGSNQPQHF. The CDR3 DNA is TGTGCCAGCAGCGTAGAGGCGGGAAGCAATCAGCCCCAGCATTTT. Looking up the rest from reference TRBV9 and TRBJ1-5 gives the full variable domain: DSGVTQTPKHLITATGQRVTLRCSPRSGDLSVYWYQQSLDQGLQFLIQYYNGEERAKGNILERFSAQQFPDLHSELNLSSLELGDSALYFCASSVEAGSNQPQHFGDGTRLSIL.

The V and J genes are TRBV19 and TRBJ1-1; the match to TRBD1 covers 9 bases. V lost 5 bases, J lost 6 bases, and 4 bases stayed unmatched. The CDR3 runs 13 residues. Germline lookup yields CDR1 LNHDA and CDR2 SQIVND (reference sequence). In DNA, the CDR3 is TGTGCCAGTAGTCCACAGGGGGCCGCTGAAGCTTTCTTT. Translating gives CASSPQGAAEAFF.

The chain joins TRBV5-1 to TRBJ2-2, with D perhaps matching TRBD2 (5 bases). CDR3 length equals 14 residues. Germline V gives CDR1 SGHRS, CDR2 YFSETQ. V lost 0 bases and J lost 6, with 9 bases in between. The CDR3 DNA is TGCGCCAGCAGCTTGGCAGGACTTGCCGGGGAGCTGTTTTTT. It yields the protein CASSLAGLAGELFF.

This chain joins TRBV2 and TRBJ2-7, with 11 bases identical to TRBD2. The V gene end was trimmed by 8 bases and the J gene end by 1 base; junction bases not matched to a gene: 4. Germline V gene sequence: CDR1 SNHLY, CDR2 FYNNEI. This CDR3 has 14 residues. CDR3 loop: CASALAGVSYEQYF. The CDR3 DNA is TGTGCCAGCGCACTAGCGGGAGTTTCCTACGAGCAGTACTTC.

V is TRBV27 and J is TRBJ1-1, with a possible D match to TRBD1 (5 bases). V was pared by 2 bases and J by 1 base, with 8 bases between. Germline-derived CDR1 and CDR2 are MNHEY and SMNVEV (reference sequence). CDR3 size: 14 residues. The CDR3 DNA is TGTGCCAGCAGTTTAATGCAGGGGAACACTGAAGCTTTCTTT. Translation: CASSLMQGNTEAFF.